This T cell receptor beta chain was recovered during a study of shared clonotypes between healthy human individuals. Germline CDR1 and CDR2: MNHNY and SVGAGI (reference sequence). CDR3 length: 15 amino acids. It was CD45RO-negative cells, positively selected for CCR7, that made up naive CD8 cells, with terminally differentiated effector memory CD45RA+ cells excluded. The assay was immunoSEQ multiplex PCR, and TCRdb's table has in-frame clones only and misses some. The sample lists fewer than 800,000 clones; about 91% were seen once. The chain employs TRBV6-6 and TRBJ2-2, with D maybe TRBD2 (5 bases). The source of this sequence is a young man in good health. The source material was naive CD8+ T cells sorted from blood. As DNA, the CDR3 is TGTGCTGCACGCAAGGGCATCGGAGGCACCGGGGAGCTGTTTTTT. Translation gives CAARKGIGGTGELFF.